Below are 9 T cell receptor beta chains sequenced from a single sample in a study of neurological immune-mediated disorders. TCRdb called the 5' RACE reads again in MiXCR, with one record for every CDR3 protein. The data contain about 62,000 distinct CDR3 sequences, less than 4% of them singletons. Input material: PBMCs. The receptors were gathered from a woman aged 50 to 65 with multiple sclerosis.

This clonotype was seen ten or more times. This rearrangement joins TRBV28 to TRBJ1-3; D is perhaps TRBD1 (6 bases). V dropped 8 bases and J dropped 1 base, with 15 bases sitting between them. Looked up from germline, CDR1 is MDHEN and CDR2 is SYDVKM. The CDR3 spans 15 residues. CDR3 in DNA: TGTGCCAGCGGGCGGCTGGGGGCATCTGGAAACACCATATATTTT. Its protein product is CASGRLGASGNTIYF.

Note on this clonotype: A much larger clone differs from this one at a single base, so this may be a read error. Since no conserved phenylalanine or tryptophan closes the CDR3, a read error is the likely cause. This chain's CDR3 is CASSSRQGSREQYL. CDR3 sequence (DNA): TGCGCCAGCAGTTCTCGACAGGGATCGAGGGAGCAGTACTTG. The chain has TRBV4-3 and TRBJ2-7; 7 bases align to TRBD1. Germline CDR1 is LGHNA and CDR2 is YSLEER. The length of the CDR3 is 14 residues. With 6 bases clipped from V and 7 bases from J, the junction kept 12 bases outside the gene matches.

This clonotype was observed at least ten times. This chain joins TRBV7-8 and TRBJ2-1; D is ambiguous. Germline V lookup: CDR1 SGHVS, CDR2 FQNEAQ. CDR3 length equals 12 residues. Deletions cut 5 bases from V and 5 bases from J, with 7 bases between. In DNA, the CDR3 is TGTGCCAGCAGCCCGGACCACAATGAGCAGTTCTTC. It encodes CASSPDHNEQFF.

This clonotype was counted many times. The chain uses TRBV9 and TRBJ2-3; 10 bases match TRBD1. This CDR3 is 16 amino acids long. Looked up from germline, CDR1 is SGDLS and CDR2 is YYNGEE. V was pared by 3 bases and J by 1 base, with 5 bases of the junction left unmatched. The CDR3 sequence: CASSEGQGHRTDTQYF. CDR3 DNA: TGTGCCAGCAGCGAGGGACAGGGGCATCGCACAGATACGCAGTATTTT.

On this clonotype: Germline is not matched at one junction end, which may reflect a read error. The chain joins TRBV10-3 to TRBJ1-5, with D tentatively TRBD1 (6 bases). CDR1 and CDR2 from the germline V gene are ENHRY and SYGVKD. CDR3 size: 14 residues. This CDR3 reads CAISAGGTNQPQNF. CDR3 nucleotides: TGTGCCATCAGTGCGGGAGGGACAAATCAGCCCCAGAATTTT.

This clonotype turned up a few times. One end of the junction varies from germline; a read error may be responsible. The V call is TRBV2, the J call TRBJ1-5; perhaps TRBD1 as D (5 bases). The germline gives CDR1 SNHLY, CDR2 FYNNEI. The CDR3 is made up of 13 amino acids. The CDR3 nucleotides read TGTGCCAGCAGTACGGGGCCACGGCAGCCCCAGAATTTT. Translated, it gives CASSTGPRQPQNF.

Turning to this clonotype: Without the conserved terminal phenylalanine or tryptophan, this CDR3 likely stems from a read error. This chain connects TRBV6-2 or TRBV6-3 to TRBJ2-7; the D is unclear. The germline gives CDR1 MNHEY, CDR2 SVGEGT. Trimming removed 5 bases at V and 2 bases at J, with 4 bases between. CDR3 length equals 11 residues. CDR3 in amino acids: CASSPAYEQYN. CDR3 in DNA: TGTGCCAGCAGTCCAGCCTACGAGCAGTACAAC.

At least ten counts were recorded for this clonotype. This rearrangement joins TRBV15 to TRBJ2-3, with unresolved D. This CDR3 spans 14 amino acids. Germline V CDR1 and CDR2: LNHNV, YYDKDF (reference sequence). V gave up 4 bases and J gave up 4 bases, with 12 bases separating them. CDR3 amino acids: CATSNWEKPDTQYF. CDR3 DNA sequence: TGTGCCACCAGCAACTGGGAAAAGCCAGATACGCAGTATTTT.

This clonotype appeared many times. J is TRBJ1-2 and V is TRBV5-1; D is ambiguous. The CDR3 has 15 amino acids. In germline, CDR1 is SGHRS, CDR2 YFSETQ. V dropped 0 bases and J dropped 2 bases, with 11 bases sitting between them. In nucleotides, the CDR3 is TGCGCCAGCAGCTTGGGAGAGGGTGCCAACTATGGCTACACCTTC. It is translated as CASSLGEGANYGYTF.